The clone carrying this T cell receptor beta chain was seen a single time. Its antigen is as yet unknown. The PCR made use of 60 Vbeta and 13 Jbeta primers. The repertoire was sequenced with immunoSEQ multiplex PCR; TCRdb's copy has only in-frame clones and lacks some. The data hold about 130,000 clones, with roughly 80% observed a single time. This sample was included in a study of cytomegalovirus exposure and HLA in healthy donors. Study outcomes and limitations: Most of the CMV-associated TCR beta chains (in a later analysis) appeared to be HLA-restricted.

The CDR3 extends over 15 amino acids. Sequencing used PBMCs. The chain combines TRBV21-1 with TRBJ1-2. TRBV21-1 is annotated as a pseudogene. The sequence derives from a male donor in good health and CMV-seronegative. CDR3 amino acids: CASSKGRRGRYGYTF. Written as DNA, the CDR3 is TGTGCCAGCAGCAAAGGCCGGCGGGGGCGGTATGGCTACACCTTC.